This T cell receptor (beta chain) is drawn from a study of T cell repertoires in cytomegalovirus infection. MiXCR, run by TCRdb on the reads, gives a single entry per CDR3 protein. Among hundreds of thousands of distinct CDR3 sequences listed, more than 20% were seen once. Only a few counts were recorded for this clonotype. This TCR was recovered from a human donor in good health (CMV status not recorded). Some clones in this sample may be carry-over from other donors' samples. The sample taken for sequencing was CD8+ T cells from PBMCs.

CDR3 sequence (DNA): TGTGCTAGTGTCTGGCCCCCAGGGGGCGAGGGCACTGAAGCTTTCTTT. Protein: CASVWPPGGEGTEAFF. The J gene is TRBJ1-1, the V gene TRBV12-5; 8 bases align to TRBD1. In germline, CDR1 is LGHNT, CDR2 FRNRAP. V gave up 7 bases and J gave up 4 bases; unmatched junction bases: 14. This CDR3 has 16 residues. Together with reference TRBV12-5 and TRBJ1-1, the CDR3 gives the full variable domain: DARVTQTPRHKVTEMGQEVTMRCQPILGHNTVFWYRQTMMQGLELLAYFRNRAPLDDSGMPKDRFSAEMPDATLATLKIQPSEPRDSAVYFCASVWPPGGEGTEAFFGQGTRLTVV.